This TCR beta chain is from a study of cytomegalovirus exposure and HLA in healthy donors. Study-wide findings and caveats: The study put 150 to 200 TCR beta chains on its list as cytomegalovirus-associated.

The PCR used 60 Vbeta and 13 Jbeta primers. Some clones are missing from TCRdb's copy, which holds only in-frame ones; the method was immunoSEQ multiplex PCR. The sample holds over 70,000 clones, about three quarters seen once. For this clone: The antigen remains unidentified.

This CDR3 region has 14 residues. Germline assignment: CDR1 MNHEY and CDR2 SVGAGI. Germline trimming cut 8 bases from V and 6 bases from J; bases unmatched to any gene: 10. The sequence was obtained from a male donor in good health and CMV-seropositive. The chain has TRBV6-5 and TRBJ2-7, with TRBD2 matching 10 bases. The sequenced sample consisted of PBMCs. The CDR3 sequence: CASGTGTSASEQYF. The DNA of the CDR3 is TGTGCCAGCGGAACCGGGACTAGCGCGAGCGAGCAGTACTTC.